Listed below are T cell receptor beta chains from one sample, sequenced in a study of blood T cell repertoires in COVID-19. Profiled with immunoSEQ multiplex PCR; TCRdb holds only in-frame clones, not every one. The data hold a few hundred thousand clones, with approximately 86% observed a single time. Specimen: peripheral blood. Receptors were obtained from a woman aged 50 to 60 with COVID-19, enrolled during active disease. Each CDR3 is given with its conserved first and last residue. A D gene is named only where the DNA matches it firmly. Size is omitted from some rows. Given values are once, few, many or a class for expanded clones.

d_call j_call clone_size v_call cdr3_aa cdr3_nt
TRBD2 TRBJ2-7 . TRBV6-2/TRBV6-3 CASSYPLWGGQYEQYF TGTGCCAGCAGTTACCCGCTATGGGGGGGTCAATACGAGCAGTACTTC
TRBD2 TRBJ2-1 . TRBV18 CASSPITSGGYNEQFF TGTGCCAGCTCACCAATCACTAGCGGGGGTTACAATGAGCAGTTCTTC
. TRBJ1-2 . TRBV3-1/TRBV3-2 CASTPTRTGGYTF TGTGCCAGCACCCCTACCAGGACGGGGGGCTACACCTTC
TRBD1 TRBJ2-6 once TRBV19 CASTGTGSISGANVLTF TGTGCCAGTACCGGGACAGGCTCTATCTCTGGGGCCAACGTCCTGACTTTC
TRBD1 TRBJ1-1 . TRBV5-1 CASSLDGAGGGFGTEAFF TGCGCCAGCAGCTTGGACGGCGCAGGGGGCGGGTTCGGAACTGAAGCTTTCTTT
TRBD1 TRBJ2-1 . TRBV4-3 CASSQDRGTGGSEQFF TGCGCCAGCAGCCAAGATCGGGGGACAGGGGGATCTGAGCAGTTCTTC
. TRBJ2-3 once TRBV7-2 CASSPSGQRTDTQYF TGTGCCAGCAGCCCAAGCGGGCAGCGCACAGATACGCAGTATTTT
TRBD1 TRBJ1-3 . TRBV5-6 CASSFPTGAGNTIYF TGTGCCAGCAGCTTCCCTACAGGGGCGGGAAACACCATATATTTT
. TRBJ2-1 . TRBV6-6 CASSYLAGEQFF TGTGCCAGCAGTTACCTGGCGGGGGAGCAGTTCTTC
. TRBJ1-4 . TRBV7-2 CASSSPPRREKLFF TGTGCCAGCAGCTCCCCGCCGCGGAGGGAAAAACTGTTTTTT
. TRBJ2-4 . TRBV19 CASSHRKNIQYF TGTGCCAGTAGTCACAGGAAAAACATTCAGTACTTC
. TRBJ1-4 . TRBV6-5 CASIGETNEKLFF TGTGCCAGCATAGGAGAGACTAATGAAAAACTGTTTTTT
. TRBJ1-1 . TRBV9 CASSPLGALNTEAFF TGTGCCAGCAGCCCCCTGGGGGCTTTGAACACTGAAGCTTTCTTT
. TRBJ2-5 . TRBV5-1 CASSLAGQYQETQYF TGCGCCAGCAGCTTGGCAGGACAGTACCAAGAGACCCAGTACTTC
. TRBJ1-1 . TRBV4-1 CASSLPPGTPNTEAFF TGCGCCAGCAGCCTTCCTCCCGGGACACCGAACACTGAAGCTTTCTTT
. TRBJ2-3 once TRBV5-1 CASSWARTDTQYF TGCGCCAGCAGCTGGGCTCGCACAGATACGCAGTATTTT
TRBD1 TRBJ2-1 . TRBV3-1/TRBV3-2 CASSQALSQGDNEQFF TGTGCCAGCAGCCAGGCCCTGAGCCAGGGGGACAATGAGCAGTTCTTC
. TRBJ1-1 few TRBV28 CASRSAARGEAFF TGTGCCAGCAGGTCAGCCGCGCGCGGTGAAGCTTTCTTT
. TRBJ2-5 . TRBV5-6 CASSWGGRGETQYF TGTGCCAGCAGCTGGGGCGGCAGGGGTGAGACCCAGTACTTC
TRBD2 TRBJ2-1 . TRBV5-1 CASSLQPSGGINTYNEQFF TGCGCCAGCAGCTTGCAGCCTAGCGGGGGGATTAACACCTACAATGAGCAGTTCTTC
. TRBJ2-5 . TRBV3-1/TRBV3-2 CASSQEGGEETQYF TGTGCCAGCAGCCAAGAAGGGGGGGAAGAGACCCAGTACTTC
TRBD1 TRBJ1-1 . TRBV18 CASSLRDRVGYTEAFF TGTGCCAGCTCTCTCCGGGACAGGGTAGGGTACACTGAAGCTTTCTTT
. TRBJ2-7 . TRBV11-2 CASSLSRLSYEQYF TGTGCCAGCAGCTTATCCAGACTCTCCTACGAGCAGTACTTC
. TRBJ1-5 . TRBV6-5 CASSNRIGNQPQHF TGTGCCAGCAGCAACAGAATTGGGAATCAGCCCCAGCATTTT
. TRBJ2-7 once TRBV6-5 CASLHGAGPPFEQYF TGTGCCAGCCTTCACGGGGCGGGGCCCCCCTTCGAGCAGTACTTC
. TRBJ1-3 . TRBV6-5 CASTSSGNTIYF TGTGCCAGCACCTCCTCTGGAAACACCATATATTTT
TRBD1 TRBJ2-1 . TRBV24-1 CATQRFRGNEQFF TGTGCCACCCAGCGGTTCAGGGGGAATGAGCAGTTCTTC
TRBD2 TRBJ2-3 . TRBV6-1 CASSVTSGGRTDTQYF TGTGCCAGCAGTGTGACTAGCGGGGGGCGCACAGATACGCAGTATTTT
. TRBJ2-6 . TRBV2 CASSEGRSGGANVLTF TGTGCCAGCAGTGAGGGCCGATCAGGGGGGGCCAACGTCCTGACTTTC
. TRBJ1-6 . TRBV30 CAWTPGNSPLHF TGTGCCTGGACCCCGGGAAATTCACCCCTCCACTTT
. TRBJ1-6 . TRBV5-1 CASSLGQGLRSPLHF TGCGCCAGCAGCTTGGGGCAGGGCCTCCGGTCACCCCTCCACTTT
. TRBJ1-5 . TRBV6-1 CASSEGSSNQPQHF TGTGCCAGCAGTGAAGGCAGTAGCAATCAGCCCCAGCATTTT
. TRBJ1-2 . TRBV13 CASSLNRANQHYGYTF TGTGCCAGCAGCCTAAACAGAGCTAACCAACACTATGGCTACACCTTC
TRBD1 TRBJ1-1 . TRBV24-1 CATSDRTGGWAFF TGTGCCACCAGTGACCGGACAGGCGGTTGGGCTTTCTTT
. TRBJ2-4 . TRBV6-5 CASTSQGLTQNIQYF TGTGCCAGCACCTCACAGGGCTTGACCCAAAACATTCAGTACTTC
TRBD1 TRBJ2-2 . TRBV10-3 CAISDGAGGTGELFF TGTGCCATCAGTGATGGGGCAGGGGGAACCGGGGAGCTGTTTTTT
. TRBJ1-2 few TRBV29-1 CSVVSGFGGYTF TGCAGCGTTGTCTCGGGATTCGGAGGCTACACCTTC
. TRBJ2-3 . TRBV29-1 CSVEERGGLTDTQYF TGCAGCGTTGAAGAGAGGGGGGGATTAACGGATACGCAGTATTTT
. TRBJ1-1 . TRBV7-8 CASSLGGSQPEAFF TGTGCCAGCAGCTTAGGAGGGAGTCAGCCTGAAGCTTTCTTT
. TRBJ2-7 . TRBV14 CASSQVLGGEQYF TGTGCCAGCAGCCAGGTATTAGGGGGCGAGCAGTACTTC
. TRBJ1-1 once TRBV6-4 CASSDHGSRARTEAFF TGTGCCAGCAGTGACCATGGATCCAGGGCTCGTACTGAAGCTTTCTTT
. TRBJ2-3 . TRBV5-1 CASSLSLIDTQYF TGCGCCAGCAGCTTGAGCCTCATAGATACGCAGTATTTT
. TRBJ1-3 . TRBV12-3/TRBV12-4 CASRAQGGNTIYF TGTGCCAGCAGGGCACAGGGTGGAAACACCATATATTTT
TRBD2 TRBJ2-7 . TRBV12-3/TRBV12-4 CASSLGLAYEQYF TGTGCCAGCAGTTTGGGACTAGCCTACGAGCAGTACTTC
. TRBJ1-2 few TRBV5-5 CASSLVNPYGYTF TGTGCCAGCAGCTTGGTTAATCCCTATGGCTACACCTTC
. TRBJ2-1 . TRBV11-2 CASSLNLARDFFNEQFF TGTGCCAGCAGCTTAAACCTGGCAAGGGACTTCTTCAATGAGCAGTTCTTC